What follows are 10 T cell receptor beta chains derived from one specimen sequenced in a study of cytomegalovirus exposure and HLA in healthy donors. This PCR relied on a set of 60 Vbeta primers and 13 Jbeta primers. Profiling relied on immunoSEQ multiplex PCR, and the TCRdb table lists in-frame clones only, not all of them. The profile shows fewer than 250,000 clones, less than 85% of them singletons. Source material: PBMCs. The receptors were sampled from a man aged 25-45 years in good health and CMV-seropositive.

Only a few counts were recorded for this clone. This chain joins TRBV7-2 and TRBJ2-4; TRBD2 agrees at 7 bases. Losses at the gene ends were 3 bases for V and 6 bases for J; bases not matched to a gene: 5. The CDR3 loop spans 14 amino acids. Germline CDR1 and CDR2: SGHTA and FQGNSA. The CDR3: CASSFGEGRNIQYF. The DNA of the CDR3 is TGTGCCAGCAGCTTCGGGGAGGGGAGAAACATTCAGTACTTC.

DNA for the CDR3: TGTGCCAGCACCAGTTACAGGGTTCGTGAGGACACTGAAGCTTTCTTT. Translating it yields CASTSYRVREDTEAFF. This sequence joins TRBV7-3 and TRBJ1-1, with a possible D match to TRBD1 (6 bases). Germline loops: CDR1 SGHTA, CDR2 FQGTGA. The V end was cut by 7 bases, the J end by 3 bases, with 21 bases between. CDR3 length: 16 amino acids.

The chain is built from TRBV5-8 and TRBJ1-3; D gene unclear. The length of the CDR3 is 14 residues. Trimming took off 1 base at V and 0 bases at J, with 5 bases between the two ends. Germline V gives CDR1 SGHTS, CDR2 YDEGEE. The CDR3 loop is CASSLRASGNTIYF. The CDR3 DNA follows: TGTGCCAGCAGCTTGCGCGCCTCTGGAAACACCATATATTTT. Filled out from reference TRBV5-8 and TRBJ1-3, the complete variable domain reads EAGVTQSPTHLIKTRGQQATLRCSPISGHTSVYWYQQALGLGLQFLLWYDEGEERNRGNFPPRFSGRQFPNYSSELNVNALELEDSALYLCASSLRASGNTIYFGEGSWLTVV.

The chain employs TRBV7-9 and TRBJ2-1; the match to TRBD2 covers 8 bases. The germline V gene encodes CDR1 SEHNR and CDR2 FQNEAQ (reference sequence). This CDR3 is 17 amino acids long. After removal of 3 bases from V and 6 bases from J, the junction contained 13 bases not matched to a gene. Here the CDR3 DNA reads TGTGCCAGCAGCTTCTCCTTCGGAGCGGGGGTTATCAATGAGCAGTTCTTC. As protein: CASSFSFGAGVINEQFF.

V is TRBV19 and J is TRBJ2-2, with D possibly TRBD1 on 7 matching bases. The CDR3 loop spans 17 amino acids. V shed 6 bases and J shed 4 bases, with 21 bases lying between them. Germline V gene sequence: CDR1 LNHDA, CDR2 SQIVND (reference sequence). The CDR3 region is CASSTQHGQGGTGELFF. DNA of the CDR3: TGTGCCAGTAGCACACAACATGGGCAGGGGGGCACCGGGGAGCTGTTTTTT.

The chain carries TRBV28 and TRBJ1-5; a possible D gene is TRBD1 (5 bases). This CDR3 is built from 16 residues. V was shortened by 5 bases and J by 0 bases, with 14 bases between the two germline ends. Germline V gene lookup returns CDR1 MDHEN and CDR2 SYDVKM. The CDR3 is CASSVTRDYSNQPQHF. CDR3 coding DNA: TGTGCCAGCAGTGTGACAAGGGACTATAGCAATCAGCCCCAGCATTTT.

This chain uses TRBV5-1 with TRBJ2-5, with D possibly being TRBD2 (5 bases). With 0 bases removed from V and 5 bases from J, the gap between germline ends came to 11 bases. The length of the CDR3 is 14 residues. Germline V gene data show CDR1 as SGHRS and CDR2 as YFSETQ. Here the CDR3 reads CASSLVVATETQYF. The DNA of the CDR3 is TGCGCCAGCAGCTTGGTAGTAGCGACGGAGACCCAGTACTTC.

DNA for the CDR3: TGTGCCAGTAGTCCTACTACCTCTGGGGCCAACGTCCTGACTTTC. It codes for CASSPTTSGANVLTF. V is TRBV19 and J is TRBJ2-6; no clear D gene. CDR1 LNHDA and CDR2 SQIVND come from the germline V gene (reference sequence). V lost 5 bases and J lost 0, with 8 bases in between. This CDR3 has 15 residues.

The chain joins TRBV9 to TRBJ2-5; possible D gene TRBD1, 6 bases. Trimming took off 2 bases at V and 4 bases at J, with 15 bases between the two ends. This CDR3 has 15 residues. Germline CDR1 reads SGDLS; CDR2 reads YYNGEE. Here the CDR3 reads CASSVDTGQLETQYF. As DNA, the CDR3 is TGTGCCAGCAGCGTTGATACAGGGCAATTAGAGACCCAGTACTTC. The full variable domain, rest sourced from reference TRBV9 and TRBJ2-5, is DSGVTQTPKHLITATGQRVTLRCSPRSGDLSVYWYQQSLDQGLQFLIQYYNGEERAKGNILERFSAQQFPDLHSELNLSSLELGDSALYFCASSVDTGQLETQYFGPGTRLLVL.

The table lists this clone with a count of one. The J gene is TRBJ1-5, the V gene TRBV4-2, with D perhaps matching TRBD1 (6 bases). CDR3 length equals 17 residues. Germline CDR1 is LGHNA and CDR2 is YNFKEQ. Trimming took 1 base from V and 7 from J, leaving 20 bases between them. In nucleotides, the CDR3 is TGTGCCAGCAGCCAAGCGGAAAGGACAGTAGTAGGGCAGCCCCAGCATTTT. It specifies CASSQAERTVVGQPQHF.